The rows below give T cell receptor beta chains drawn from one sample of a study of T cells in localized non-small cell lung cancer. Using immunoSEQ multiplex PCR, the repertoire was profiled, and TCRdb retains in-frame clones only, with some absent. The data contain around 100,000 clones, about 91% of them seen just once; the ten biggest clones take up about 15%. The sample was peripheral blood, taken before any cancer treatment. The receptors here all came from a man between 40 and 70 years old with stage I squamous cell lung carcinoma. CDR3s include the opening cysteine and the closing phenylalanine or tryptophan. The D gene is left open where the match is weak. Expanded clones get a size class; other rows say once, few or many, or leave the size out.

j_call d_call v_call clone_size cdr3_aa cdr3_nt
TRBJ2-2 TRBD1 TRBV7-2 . CASTTGVSTGELFF TGTGCCAGCACCACAGGGGTTAGCACCGGGGAGCTGTTTTTT
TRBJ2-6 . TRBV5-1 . CASSLSGVSGANVLTF TGCGCCAGCAGCTTGTCCGGGGTTTCTGGGGCCAACGTCCTGACTTTC
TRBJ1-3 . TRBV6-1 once CAADPGRSSGNTIYF TGTGCCGCAGACCCGGGCCGCAGCTCTGGAAACACCATATATTTT
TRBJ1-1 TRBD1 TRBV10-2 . CASREGDRVTEAFF TGCGCCAGCAGAGAAGGGGACAGGGTGACTGAAGCTTTCTTT
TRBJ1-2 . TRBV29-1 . CSVVLGNGYTF TGCAGCGTTGTCCTCGGGAATGGCTACACCTTC
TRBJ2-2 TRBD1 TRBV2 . CASSEEQGNGELFF TGTGCCAGCAGTGAAGAACAGGGGAACGGGGAGCTGTTTTTT
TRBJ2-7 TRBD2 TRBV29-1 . CSVLGLAGAYEQYF TGCAGCGTTCTGGGACTAGCGGGGGCGTACGAGCAGTACTTC
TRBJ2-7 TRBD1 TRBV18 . CASSPTGTGLSEQYF TGTGCCAGCTCACCAACCGGGACAGGCCTCAGCGAGCAGTACTTC
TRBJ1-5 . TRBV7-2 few CASSLRGNQPQHF TGTGCCAGCAGCTTAAGGGGGAATCAGCCCCAGCATTTT
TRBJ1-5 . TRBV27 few CASSLQGRGNQPQHF TGTGCCAGCAGTTTACAGGGTAGGGGCAATCAGCCCCAGCATTTT
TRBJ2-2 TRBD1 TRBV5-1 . CASSLTGQGGFGELFF TGCGCCAGCAGCTTAACCGGACAGGGAGGATTCGGGGAGCTGTTTTTT
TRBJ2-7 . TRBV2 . CASSEATFRSYEQYF TGTGCCAGCAGTGAAGCTACCTTCAGGAGTTACGAGCAGTACTTC
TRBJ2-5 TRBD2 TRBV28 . CASSGLAGVQETQYF TGTGCCAGCAGCGGCCTAGCGGGGGTACAAGAGACCCAGTACTTC
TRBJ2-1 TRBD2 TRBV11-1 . CASRLSGGSYNEQFF TGTGCCAGCAGACTTAGCGGGGGCTCCTACAATGAGCAGTTCTTC
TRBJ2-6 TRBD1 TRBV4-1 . CASSQVVTGGSGANVLTF TGCGCCAGCAGCCAAGTGGTGACAGGGGGCTCTGGGGCCAACGTCCTGACTTTC
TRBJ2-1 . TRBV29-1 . CSVDWQVGDEQFF TGCAGCGTTGATTGGCAGGTCGGGGATGAGCAGTTCTTC
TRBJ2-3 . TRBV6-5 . CASSYEGGSGDTQYF TGTGCCAGCAGTTACGAAGGGGGTTCTGGAGATACGCAGTATTTT
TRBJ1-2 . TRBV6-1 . CASSSIGGYGYTF TGTGCCAGCAGTTCGATAGGGGGGTATGGCTACACCTTC
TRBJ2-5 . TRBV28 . CASSQETQYF TGTGCCAGCAGTCAAGAGACCCAGTACTTC
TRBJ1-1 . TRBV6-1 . CASSWVPGVDTEAFF TGTGCCAGCAGTTGGGTTCCAGGGGTCGACACTGAAGCTTTCTTT
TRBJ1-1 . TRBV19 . CASSIGTYRRLGGTEAFF TGTGCCAGTAGTATAGGAACTTATAGGAGACTCGGGGGCACTGAAGCTTTCTTT
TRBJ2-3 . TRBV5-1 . CASSSPPASGPDTQYF TGCGCCAGCAGCTCACCCCCAGCCTCGGGTCCAGATACGCAGTATTTT
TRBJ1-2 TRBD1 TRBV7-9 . CASTTDRGLNYGYTF TGTGCCAGCACCACAGACAGGGGGCTTAACTATGGCTACACCTTC
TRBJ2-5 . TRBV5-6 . CASSSPGEQYF TGTGCCAGCAGCTCCCCAGGGGAGCAGTACTTC
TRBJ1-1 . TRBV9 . CASSVVRKNTEAFF TGTGCCAGCAGCGTAGTACGGAAAAACACTGAAGCTTTCTTT
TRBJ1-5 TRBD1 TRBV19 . CASATGGNSNQPQHF TGTGCCAGCGCGACAGGGGGAAATAGCAATCAGCCCCAGCATTTT
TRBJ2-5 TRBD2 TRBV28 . CASRAGLQETQYF TGTGCCAGCAGAGCGGGGCTGCAAGAGACCCAGTACTTC
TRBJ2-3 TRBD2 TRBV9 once CASSASGGMTDTQYF TGTGCCAGCAGCGCTAGCGGGGGGATGACAGATACGCAGTATTTT
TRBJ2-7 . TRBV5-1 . CASSLGTVPPSYEQYF TGCGCCAGCAGCTTGGGGACGGTGCCCCCCTCCTACGAGCAGTACTTC
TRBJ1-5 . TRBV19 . CASSRAGEGNQPQHF TGTGCCAGTAGTAGGGCAGGGGAAGGCAATCAGCCCCAGCATTTT
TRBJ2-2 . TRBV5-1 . CASSHGHDTGELFF TGCGCCAGCAGCCACGGGCACGACACCGGGGAGCTGTTTTTT
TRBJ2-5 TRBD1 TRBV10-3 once CAISETGQGPQETQYF TGTGCCATCAGTGAGACGGGACAGGGACCTCAAGAGACCCAGTACTTC